In its sample, the clone carrying this T cell receptor (beta chain) was seen a few times. The data were obtained in a study of cytomegalovirus exposure and HLA in healthy donors. Per germline, CDR1 MNHNY and CDR2 SVGAGI (reference sequence). The CDR3 length is 13 residues. V was pared by 6 bases and J by 7 bases, with 6 bases of the junction left unmatched. PCR involved 60 Vbeta and 13 Jbeta primers. The repertoire was sequenced with immunoSEQ multiplex PCR; TCRdb's copy has only in-frame clones and lacks some. Here the sample spans some 200,000 clones, approximately 82% being singletons. The chain links TRBV6-6 to TRBJ1-5, with 7 bases matching TRBD1. This TCR derives from a woman in her forties in good health and CMV-seronegative. Sequencing was done on a sample of PBMCs. Here the CDR3 DNA reads TGTGCCAGCAGGCGGGACAGCGGCCAGCCCCAGCATTTT. Translation gives CASRRDSGQPQHF.